This entry lists 25 T cell receptor beta chains sequenced from one sample in a study of regulatory T cells in long-lasting Graves disease. The time point was: newly diagnosed GD, antithyroid drugs for less than 3 months. From RNA extracted from PBMCs, the TCR library was made. Arm-PCR of CDR3 regions and iRepertoire HTBI primers were used to build TCR beta libraries. TCRdb itself ran the multiplex PCR reads through MiXCR, one entry per CDR3 protein. Among about 440,000 distinct CDR3 sequences listed, under 15% were seen once. These data also formed part of another study, on T cells in Graves' hyperthyroidism and ophthalmopathy.

The sequenced sample was peripheral blood mononuclear cells (PBMCs), obtained at new diagnosis, from a patient treated with antithyroid drugs. The receptors shown here come from a woman aged 25-40 years with Graves disease.

The V call is TRBV5-1, the J call TRBJ2-7; perhaps TRBD1 as D (7 bases). Germline V gene data show CDR1 as SGHRS and CDR2 as YFSETQ. Trimming took off 0 bases at V and 2 bases at J, with 15 bases between the two ends. This CDR3 region has 16 residues. CDR3 coding DNA: TGCGCCAGCAGCTTGGAGGGGGGACAGTCCACCTACGAGCAGTACTTC. Translating gives CASSLEGGQSTYEQYF.

This clonotype came up many times. V usage is TRBV7-9 and J usage is TRBJ2-7, with 8 bases identical to TRBD1. Germline loops: CDR1 SEHNR, CDR2 FQNEAQ (reference sequence). This CDR3 spans 12 amino acids. With V trimmed by 5 bases and J by 7 bases, 4 bases remained unmatched. CDR3 sequence (DNA): TGTGCCAGCAGCGCCGGACAGGGAGAGCAGTACTTC. Its translation is CASSAGQGEQYF.

This clonotype was seen only a few times. The rearrangement joins TRBV2 to TRBJ2-7; D could derive from TRBD1 or TRBD2 (5 bases each). Trimming removed 7 bases from V and 0 bases from J, with 13 bases in between. CDR3 length equals 14 residues. Germline V gene data show CDR1 as SNHLY and CDR2 as FYNNEI. The CDR3 loop is CASTLGTDSYEQYF. CDR3 DNA: TGTGCCAGCACCCTCGGGACCGACTCCTACGAGCAGTACTTC.

In its sample, this clonotype was seen many times. J is TRBJ2-5 and V is TRBV20-1; D remains ambiguous. The DNA matches TRBJ2-1 better at its end, which makes the J call doubtful. The germline gives CDR1 DFQATT, CDR2 SNEGSKA (reference sequence). The CDR3 length is 11 residues. The DNA of the CDR3 is TGCAGTGCTAGTAGTGGCCATGAGCAGTTCTTC. This codes for CSASSGHEQFF.

This clonotype was seen more than once but under ten times. The genes are TRBV4-2 and TRBJ2-3; 12 positions agree with TRBD2. The germline gives CDR1 LGHNA, CDR2 YNFKEQ. V lost 0 bases and J lost 4; bases outside the gene matches: 11. The CDR3 spans 19 residues. The CDR3 spells CASSQDPALTSGSADTQYF. CDR3 nucleotides: TGTGCCAGCAGCCAAGATCCCGCTCTGACTAGCGGGAGTGCAGATACGCAGTATTTT.

This clonotype has just a few counts. This chain connects TRBV9 to TRBJ2-3; weak D call: TRBD2 (5 bases). The germline CDR1 and CDR2 sequences are SGDLS and YYNGEE. The germline V and J ends were trimmed by 4 bases and 2 bases, with 17 bases remaining between them. The CDR3 contains 16 residues. Written as DNA, the CDR3 is TGTGCCAGCAGCCGACGGCGGGTTCAACCCACAGATACGCAGTATTTT. Translated, it gives CASSRRRVQPTDTQYF.

There are a few counts of this clonotype. The rearrangement links TRBV24-1 to TRBJ2-2, with TRBD2 matching 7 bases. Trimming at V came to 4 bases and at J to 2 bases, leaving 3 bases not matched to a gene. Per the germline V gene, CDR1 is KGHDR and CDR2 is SFDVKD. The CDR3 runs to 15 residues. CDR3 sequence: CATSEAGLNTGELFF. CDR3 coding DNA: TGTGCCACCAGTGAGGCGGGACTAAACACCGGGGAGCTGTTTTTT.

The sample holds many counts of this clonotype. The CDR3 DNA follows: TGTGCCAGCAGCGCCGGATCGGCCCTCGAGCAGTACTTC. Translation gives CASSAGSALEQYF. V is TRBV2 and J is TRBJ2-7; D is unresolved. V lost 6 bases and J 6 bases, leaving 15 bases between the germline ends. The CDR3 length is 13 residues. In germline, CDR1 is SNHLY, CDR2 FYNNEI.

At least ten counts were recorded for this clonotype. The J gene is TRBJ2-7, the V gene TRBV28, with D perhaps being TRBD1 or TRBD2 (6 bases each). In germline, CDR1 is MDHEN, CDR2 SYDVKM. CDR3 length: 14 residues. V gave up 4 bases and J gave up 5 bases, with 15 bases separating them. The CDR3 spells CASSSTGASDEQYF. CDR3 DNA sequence: TGTGCCAGCAGTTCCACGGGGGCGAGCGACGAGCAGTACTTC.

This chain links TRBV28 with TRBJ1-5, with 12 bases fitting TRBD1. The CDR3 loop spans 16 amino acids. Germline V CDR1 and CDR2: MDHEN, SYDVKM. V lost 6 bases, J lost 2 bases, and 5 bases stayed unmatched. The DNA of the CDR3 is TGTGCCAGCAGCCCCGGGACAGGGGGCGGCAATCAGCCCCAGCATTTT. Amino acid sequence: CASSPGTGGGNQPQHF.

In this sample, this clonotype turned up a few times. CDR3 DNA sequence: TGTGCCAGCAGTGGCCCACTAGCGGGGGGCACAGATACGCAGTATTTT. The encoded protein is CASSGPLAGGTDTQYF. The chain employs TRBV6-1 and TRBJ2-3; 11 nucleotides align to TRBD2. CDR3 length equals 16 residues. Germline V gene data show CDR1 as MNHNS and CDR2 as SASEGT. With 4 bases clipped from V and 1 base from J, the junction kept 4 bases outside the gene matches.

CDR3 protein: CASIPTSGRETQYF. Written as DNA, the CDR3 is TGTGCCAGCATCCCGACTAGCGGGAGGGAGACCCAGTACTTC. The chain has TRBV12-3 or TRBV12-4 and TRBJ2-5, with 13 bases identical to TRBD2. This CDR3 contains 14 residues. V gave up 7 bases and J gave up 5 bases; unmatched junction bases: 4.

A note on this clonotype: The junction differs from germline at one of its ends, possibly a read error. The rearrangement uses TRBV9 and TRBJ2-1; 14 bases map to TRBD2. The CDR3 has 17 amino acids. CDR1 is SGDLS and CDR2 is YYNGEE in the germline V gene. CDR3 in DNA: TGTGCCAGCAGCCAGACTAGCGGGAGGGCCTTTCGTAACGAGCAGCTCTTC. Translated, it gives CASSQTSGRAFRNEQLF.

V usage is TRBV6-1 and J usage is TRBJ2-5, with TRBD1 identical over 8 bases. Germline-derived CDR1 and CDR2 are MNHNS and SASEGT. The CDR3 loop spans 13 amino acids. The J segment lost 9 bases and the V segment lost 6 bases, leaving 9 bases of the junction unmatched. In nucleotides, the CDR3 is TGTGCCAGCAGCCAGGGACAGGAATCGGCCCAGTACTTC. This translates into CASSQGQESAQYF.

This clonotype was counted ten times or more. The rearrangement links TRBV24-1 to TRBJ2-3; 12 nucleotides line up with TRBD2. Trimming at V came to 6 bases and at J to 7 bases, leaving 10 bases not matched to a gene. Per the germline V gene, CDR1 is KGHDR and CDR2 is SFDVKD. The CDR3 is made up of 16 amino acids. The DNA of the CDR3 is TGTGCCACCAGTCCCTCTAGCGGGAGGGCCAGGTATACGCAGTATTTT. It specifies CATSPSSGRARYTQYF.

The rearrangement links TRBV11-2 to TRBJ2-3; D is possibly TRBD1 (8 bases). V lost 5 bases, J lost 0 bases, and 15 bases lay in between. The CDR3 has 16 amino acids. Germline lookup yields CDR1 SGHAT and CDR2 FQNNGV. The CDR3 DNA sequence: TGTGCCAGCAGCCCAGGGGGCGGGAGAAGCACAGATACGCAGTATTTT. It encodes CASSPGGGRSTDTQYF.

This clonotype was found many times. This chain links TRBV2 with TRBJ2-7, with D perhaps being TRBD1 or TRBD2 (5 bases each). The CDR3 covers 14 residues. Germline-derived CDR1 and CDR2 are SNHLY and FYNNEI. Trimming removed 6 bases at V and 0 bases at J, with 12 bases between. In DNA, the CDR3 is TGTGCCAGCAGCAGGGCGGAGGTCTCCTACGAGCAGTACTTC. The encoded protein is CASSRAEVSYEQYF. The variable domain in full, with the rest retrieved from reference TRBV2 and TRBJ2-7, is EPEVTQTPSHQVTQMGQEVILRCVPISNHLYFYWYRQILGQKVEFLVSFYNNEISEKSEIFDDQFSVERPDGSNFTLKIRSTKLEDSAMYFCASSRAEVSYEQYFGPGTRLTVT.

This clonotype was counted a few times. The rearrangement uses TRBV19 and TRBJ2-1, with 7 positions matching TRBD1. The CDR3 extends over 15 amino acids. After removal of 3 bases from V and 6 bases from J, the junction contained 8 bases not matched to a gene. CDR1 and CDR2 from the germline V gene are LNHDA and SQIVND (reference sequence). The CDR3 region has the DNA TGTGCCAGTAGTATCTACAGGGGTGTGGGCAATGAGCAGTTCTTC. This encodes CASSIYRGVGNEQFF.

To note about this clonotype: A single base separates this from a much larger clone, so it may be a read error. CDR3 residues: CASSLGYSGRVDEQYF. CDR3 DNA: TGTGCCAGCAGCTTAGGTTACAGCGGGAGGGTCGATGAGCAGTACTTC. The rearrangement uses TRBV11-2 and TRBJ2-7; 10 bases align to TRBD2. V gave up 1 base and J gave up 7 bases; unmatched junction bases: 10. The CDR3 is 16 residues long. Germline CDR1 and CDR2: SGHAT and FQNNGV.

The V gene is TRBV6-1, the J gene TRBJ1-3, with D unresolved. The CDR3 consists of 17 residues. With 2 bases removed from V and 0 bases from J, the gap between germline ends came to 14 bases. Germline-derived CDR1 and CDR2 are MNHNS and SASEGT. This chain's CDR3 is CASSETPRIGSGNTIYF. CDR3 bases: TGTGCCAGCAGTGAAACGCCCCGGATCGGCTCTGGAAACACCATATATTTT.

This clonotype was detected only a few times. One end of the junction does not line up with germline, which may come from a read error. This chain joins TRBV2 and TRBJ1-1; tentatively, D is TRBD1 (5 bases). The CDR3 extends over 15 amino acids. Germline V lookup: CDR1 SNHLY, CDR2 FYNNEI. This CDR3 is CASSEGLQENTEACF. In DNA, the CDR3 is TGTGCCAGCAGTGAAGGGTTACAGGAAAACACTGAAGCTTGCTTT. Drawing the rest from reference TRBV2 and TRBJ1-1, the complete variable domain is EPEVTQTPSHQVTQMGQEVILRCVPISNHLYFYWYRQILGQKVEFLVSFYNNEISEKSEIFDDQFSVERPDGSNFTLKIRSTKLEDSAMYFCASSEGLQENTEACFGQGTRLTVV.

The V gene is TRBV10-3, the J gene TRBJ2-1; possibly TRBD1 for D (5 bases). The CDR3 totals 14 residues. Looked up from germline, CDR1 is ENHRY and CDR2 is SYGVKD. Trimming cost V 2 bases and J 1 base, with 6 bases left between them. CDR3 region: CAISERGSYNEQFF. CDR3 in DNA: TGTGCCATCAGTGAGAGGGGATCCTACAATGAGCAGTTCTTC.

CDR3 loop: CASTEGSSSYNEQFF. DNA of the CDR3: TGTGCCAGTACCGAGGGGTCTAGCTCCTACAATGAGCAGTTCTTC. The rearrangement joins TRBV19 to TRBJ2-1; tentatively, D is TRBD1 or TRBD2 (5 bases each). The CDR3 is made up of 15 amino acids. The V end lost 7 bases, the J end lost 0 bases, and 13 bases lay between the germline ends. The germline V gene encodes CDR1 LNHDA and CDR2 SQIVND (reference sequence).

This clonotype has a count of ten or more. CDR3 residues: CASSYGPLTGTGTEAFF. The CDR3 DNA sequence: TGTGCCAGCAGTTACGGTCCTCTTACAGGGACGGGCACTGAAGCTTTCTTT. The J gene is TRBJ1-1, the V gene TRBV6-5; tentative D call: TRBD1 (6 bases). This CDR3 contains 17 residues. Trimming removed 2 bases from V and 4 bases from J, with 20 bases in between. Germline V gene lookup returns CDR1 MNHEY and CDR2 SVGAGI.

Worth noting for this clonotype: One junction end disagrees with the germline gene, perhaps due to a read error. This chain connects TRBV30 to TRBJ1-5; a weak D match, TRBD1 (5 bases). CDR3 length equals 15 residues. Looked up from germline, CDR1 is GTSNPN and CDR2 is SVGIG (reference sequence). The CDR3 DNA sequence: TGCGCCCGGAGTTGGGACGGAGGCGTCAATCAGCCCCAGCATTTT. It encodes CARSWDGGVNQPQHF.